Listed below are T cell receptor beta chains from one sample, sequenced in a study of T cells in Graves' hyperthyroidism and ophthalmopathy. In TCRdb, the multiplex PCR reads were re-called with MiXCR into one record per CDR3 protein. The data contain under 650,000 distinct CDR3 sequences, about 16% of them singletons. Sequencing was carried out using blood. The receptor source for this set is a woman between 25 and 40 years old with Graves' hyperthyroidism. The CDR3 runs from the conserved cysteine through the conserved F or W. D genes are given only for firm matches. Size is omitted from some rows. Given values are once, few, many or a class for expanded clones.

d_call,v_call,clone_size,j_call,cdr3_nt,cdr3_aa
TRBD2,TRBV7-3,many,TRBJ2-1,TGTGCCAGCAGCCCTCCAGGGACTAGCGGGAGAGTTGAGCAGTTCTTC,CASSPPGTSGRVEQFF
-,TRBV30,many,TRBJ2-7,TGTGCCTGGAGTGAAGACGCGGGTGAGCAGTACTTC,CAWSEDAGEQYF
-,TRBV6-2/TRBV6-3,-,TRBJ1-4,TGTGCCAGCACCCAGGGGCTTACTAATGAAAAACTGTTTTTT,CASTQGLTNEKLFF
-,TRBV28,many,TRBJ2-5,TGTGCCAGCAGCCAAAAAAACAGTTTACGGGAGACCCAGTACTTC,CASSQKNSLRETQYF
-,TRBV9,-,TRBJ2-2,TGTGCCAGCAGCAATTATTTGACTCTAACCACCGGGGAGCTGTTTTTT,CASSNYLTLTTGELFF
-,TRBV7-9,-,TRBJ2-2,TGTGCCAGCACCGAAGGGGGGGAGCTGTTTTTT,CASTEGGELFF
TRBD1,TRBV3-1,many,TRBJ1-1,TGTGCCAGCAGCCAAGATTCAGGGGGCGGAGAAGCTTTCTTT,CASSQDSGGGEAFF
TRBD1,TRBV9,-,TRBJ1-1,TGTGCCAGCGGCACCCGGGACAGAAACTCTGAAGCTTTCTTT,CASGTRDRNSEAFF
TRBD1,TRBV7-2,many,TRBJ1-1,TGTGCCAGCAGTTACCGGGACAGACTAAACACTGAAGCTTTCTTT,CASSYRDRLNTEAFF
-,TRBV28,-,TRBJ2-2,TGTGCCAGCAGTTTCGAGACTAGATATACCGGGGAGCTGTTTTTT,CASSFETRYTGELFF
TRBD1,TRBV29-1,-,TRBJ2-3,TGCAGCGTTGAAAGGGACAGAGATACGCAGTATTTT,CSVERDRDTQYF
-,TRBV2,many,TRBJ1-5,TGTGCCAGCAGTGACCTCGGGAGCAATCAGCCCCAGCATTTT,CASSDLGSNQPQHF
TRBD2,TRBV29-1,few,TRBJ2-1,TGCAGCGTTCCCGGACTAGCGGGAGGGAATGAGCAGTTCTTC,CSVPGLAGGNEQFF
TRBD1,TRBV27,-,TRBJ2-1,TGTGCCAGCAGTCTGGACAGGGCAGATGGAAATGAGCAGTTCTTC,CASSLDRADGNEQFF
TRBD1,TRBV27,many,TRBJ1-2,TGTGCCAGCAGTTTTGGGACAGGGGAGGGCTACACCTTC,CASSFGTGEGYTF
-,TRBV10-2,-,TRBJ2-6,TGCGCCAGCAGAGACCCACTGGACAGTTCTGGGGCCAACGTCCTGACTTTC,CASRDPLDSSGANVLTF
-,TRBV29-1,-,TRBJ1-2,TGCAGCGTTGGGAACCTAAATTCGAACTATGGCTACACCTTC,CSVGNLNSNYGYTF
-,TRBV20-1,many,TRBJ2-7,TGCAGTGCTAGAGACCTGCCCTCCTACGAGCAGTACTTC,CSARDLPSYEQYF
TRBD1,TRBV29-1,-,TRBJ2-5,TGCAGCGTTGAAGATCTGGAGACAGGGCTAAAGACCCAGTACTTC,CSVEDLETGLKTQYF
-,TRBV9,-,TRBJ2-1,TGTGCCAGCAGCGTAGTGGAGGGAGAAGGGTATGAGCAGTTCTTC,CASSVVEGEGYEQFF
TRBD1,TRBV5-6,many,TRBJ1-2,TGTGCCAGCACCAGGTCCCGGGACAGGCGTGGCTACACCTTC,CASTRSRDRRGYTF
-,TRBV11-2,-,TRBJ2-3,TGTGCCAGCAGCTTAGGCCCCGACTCACTAAGCACAGATACGCAGTATTTT,CASSLGPDSLSTDTQYF